The rows below give T cell receptor beta chains drawn from one sample of a study of blood T cell repertoires in COVID-19. Profiled with immunoSEQ multiplex PCR; TCRdb holds only in-frame clones, not every one. The sample lists roughly 200,000 clones, about 88% occurring once. Sequencing used PBMCs or T cells enriched from blood (not recorded which). Receptors originate from a woman under 40 who had been exposed to COVID-19. The CDR3 runs from the conserved cysteine through the conserved F or W. The D gene is left open where the match is weak. Only some rows state a clone size, as once, few, many or a class for expanded clones.

clone_size: NA; d_call: TRBD1; v_call: TRBV30; j_call: TRBJ1-5; cdr3_nt: TGTGCCTGGAGTGGAGGGGGCTATAGCAATCAGCCCCAGCATTTT; cdr3_aa: CAWSGGGYSNQPQHF
clone_size: NA; d_call: NA; v_call: TRBV4-2; j_call: TRBJ1-2; cdr3_nt: TGTGCCAGCAGCGAGGGGGGGGCCGGGACCTATGGCTACACCTTC; cdr3_aa: CASSEGGAGTYGYTF
clone_size: NA; d_call: NA; v_call: TRBV5-1; j_call: TRBJ2-3; cdr3_nt: TGCGCCAGCAGCTCCTCCGGGCCAGAGGGTACGCAGTATTTT; cdr3_aa: CASSSSGPEGTQYF
clone_size: NA; d_call: TRBD1; v_call: TRBV2; j_call: TRBJ1-2; cdr3_nt: TGTGCCAGCTCCGGACAGGCTAACTATGGCTACACCTTC; cdr3_aa: CASSGQANYGYTF
clone_size: NA; d_call: TRBD1; v_call: TRBV9; j_call: TRBJ1-6; cdr3_nt: TGTGCCAGCAGCGTAGAAGAACAGGGGATTAATTCACCCCTCCACTTT; cdr3_aa: CASSVEEQGINSPLHF
clone_size: once; d_call: TRBD1; v_call: TRBV7-8; j_call: TRBJ1-2; cdr3_nt: TGTGCCAGCAGCGAGGGGACAGGGAACTATGGCTACACCTTC; cdr3_aa: CASSEGTGNYGYTF
clone_size: NA; d_call: NA; v_call: TRBV2; j_call: TRBJ1-1; cdr3_nt: TGTGCCAGCAACAGGGTAGGGAACACTGAAGCTTTCTTT; cdr3_aa: CASNRVGNTEAFF
clone_size: NA; d_call: TRBD1; v_call: TRBV7-3; j_call: TRBJ1-6; cdr3_nt: TGTGCCAGCAGCCCAACGGGGACAGGTCATTCACCCCTCCACTTT; cdr3_aa: CASSPTGTGHSPLHF
clone_size: NA; d_call: TRBD2; v_call: TRBV3-1/TRBV3-2; j_call: TRBJ2-3; cdr3_nt: TGTGCCAGCAGCCGTAGCGGGGGCGCAGATACGCAGTATTTT; cdr3_aa: CASSRSGGADTQYF
clone_size: NA; d_call: NA; v_call: TRBV30; j_call: TRBJ2-7; cdr3_nt: TGTGCCTGGAGTGCCCCACGGGGCGAGCAGTACTTC; cdr3_aa: CAWSAPRGEQYF
clone_size: NA; d_call: TRBD1; v_call: TRBV6-5; j_call: TRBJ1-2; cdr3_nt: TGTGCCAGCAGACATCCGGGACAGGGACAGGAATCCACCTTC; cdr3_aa: CASRHPGQGQESTF
clone_size: NA; d_call: TRBD1; v_call: TRBV6-1; j_call: TRBJ1-1; cdr3_nt: TGTGCCAGCAGTGAGGTGCCGTTCTACAGGGGGCCTCTGAACACTGAAGCTTTCTTT; cdr3_aa: CASSEVPFYRGPLNTEAFF
clone_size: NA; d_call: TRBD1; v_call: TRBV19; j_call: TRBJ1-1; cdr3_nt: TGTGCCAGCGCATTTCAGGGGGACACTGAAGCTTTCTTT; cdr3_aa: CASAFQGDTEAFF
clone_size: NA; d_call: NA; v_call: TRBV18; j_call: TRBJ1-5; cdr3_nt: TGTGCCAGCTCACCACTTTTTACGACAGAAGGGGGGCCCCAGCATTTT; cdr3_aa: CASSPLFTTEGGPQHF
clone_size: NA; d_call: NA; v_call: TRBV5-1; j_call: TRBJ2-5; cdr3_nt: TGCGCCAGCAGCTTGTTCGGTCAGGCCCAAGAGACCCAGTACTTC; cdr3_aa: CASSLFGQAQETQYF